Listed below are T cell receptor beta chains from one sample, sequenced in a study of blood T cell repertoires in COVID-19. The method was immunoSEQ multiplex PCR; TCRdb's version includes in-frame clones alone and lacks a portion of them. Altogether around 200,000 clones are present, over 75% being singletons, with the ten largest covering 7.4%. Sequenced sample: PBMCs or T cells enriched from blood (not recorded which). The receptors come from a woman aged 40-49 years with acute COVID-19. Both conserved end residues are part of each CDR3. Fields, in order: clone size, J gene, V gene, D gene, CDR3 DNA, CDR3 protein. A D gene is named only where the DNA matches it firmly. Expanded clones are given a class, and other clones once, few, many or no size at all.

clone_size: once
j_call: TRBJ1-2
v_call: TRBV7-9
d_call: TRBD1
cdr3_nt: TGTGCCAGCAGCCCCGGGGACAGGGGGTATGGCTACACCTTC
cdr3_aa: CASSPGDRGYGYTF

clone_size: NA
j_call: TRBJ2-3
v_call: TRBV3-1/TRBV3-2
d_call: NA
cdr3_nt: TGTGCCAGCAGCCGCCGGGGTTCGGGCACTAGCACAGATACGCAGTATTTT
cdr3_aa: CASSRRGSGTSTDTQYF

clone_size: NA
j_call: TRBJ1-5
v_call: TRBV6-5
d_call: NA
cdr3_nt: TGTGCCAGCAGTCGGGTCCTAACTTCTAATCAGCCCCAGCATTTT
cdr3_aa: CASSRVLTSNQPQHF

clone_size: NA
j_call: TRBJ2-2
v_call: TRBV11-2
d_call: TRBD2
cdr3_nt: TGTGCCAGCAGCTTTGGGAGCGGGGCCGGGGAGCTGTTTTTT
cdr3_aa: CASSFGSGAGELFF

clone_size: NA
j_call: TRBJ2-7
v_call: TRBV5-4
d_call: TRBD1
cdr3_nt: TGTGCCAGCAGCTTGGACATTGGACAGGGGGCCTACGAGCAGTACTTC
cdr3_aa: CASSLDIGQGAYEQYF

clone_size: NA
j_call: TRBJ1-1
v_call: TRBV28
d_call: NA
cdr3_nt: TGTGCCAGCAGTTTTCCCCGACAGAGTTCGAACACTGAAGCTTTCTTT
cdr3_aa: CASSFPRQSSNTEAFF

clone_size: NA
j_call: TRBJ1-5
v_call: TRBV19
d_call: NA
cdr3_nt: TGTGCCAGTGGGCAGACCCAGCATTTT
cdr3_aa: CASGQTQHF

clone_size: NA
j_call: TRBJ2-5
v_call: TRBV7-2
d_call: TRBD1
cdr3_nt: TGTGCCAGCAGCTCTCGGACAGGGAAAGAGACCCAGTACTTC
cdr3_aa: CASSSRTGKETQYF

clone_size: few
j_call: TRBJ2-3
v_call: TRBV2
d_call: TRBD2
cdr3_nt: TGTGCCAGCAGTGAACGACTAGCGGGCGCAGATACGCAGTATTTT
cdr3_aa: CASSERLAGADTQYF

clone_size: NA
j_call: TRBJ1-2
v_call: TRBV24-1
d_call: NA
cdr3_nt: TGTGCCACCAGTGATTTAACCCCAGGGGCGGATGGCTACACCTTC
cdr3_aa: CATSDLTPGADGYTF

clone_size: NA
j_call: TRBJ1-1
v_call: TRBV7-3
d_call: NA
cdr3_nt: TGTGCCAGCAGACACAGGGAGAACACTGAAGCTTTCTTT
cdr3_aa: CASRHRENTEAFF

clone_size: NA
j_call: TRBJ2-1
v_call: TRBV7-2
d_call: NA
cdr3_nt: TGTGCCAGCAGCTTGCTCTCCGTTTCTACCTACAATGAGCAGTTCTTC
cdr3_aa: CASSLLSVSTYNEQFF

clone_size: few
j_call: TRBJ1-1
v_call: TRBV27
d_call: TRBD1
cdr3_nt: TGTGCCAGCGCCCGGGGGGGACAGGGGAGCCCGAACACTGAAGCTTTCTTT
cdr3_aa: CASARGGQGSPNTEAFF

clone_size: NA
j_call: TRBJ2-2
v_call: TRBV24-1
d_call: TRBD2
cdr3_nt: TGTGCCACCAGTGACCGGACTAGCGGCAACACCGGGGAGCTGTTTTTT
cdr3_aa: CATSDRTSGNTGELFF

clone_size: NA
j_call: TRBJ1-6
v_call: TRBV30
d_call: NA
cdr3_nt: TGTGCCTGGATGGGAGGGGGCTCCTATAATTCACCCCTCCACTTT
cdr3_aa: CAWMGGGSYNSPLHF

clone_size: NA
j_call: TRBJ1-6
v_call: TRBV27
d_call: TRBD1
cdr3_nt: TGTGCCAGCAGTCTACTCTATCAATACGGGACAGGGACTAGTTCCTATAATTCACCCCTCCACTTT
cdr3_aa: CASSLLYQYGTGTSSYNSPLHF

clone_size: NA
j_call: TRBJ1-3
v_call: TRBV6-5
d_call: NA
cdr3_nt: TGTGCCAGCAGCAGGTACCCCAGCTCTGGAAACACCATATATTTT
cdr3_aa: CASSRYPSSGNTIYF

clone_size: once
j_call: TRBJ1-1
v_call: TRBV4-3
d_call: TRBD1
cdr3_nt: TGCGCCAGCAGCATAAGTACAGGGGAGACTGAAGCTTTCTTT
cdr3_aa: CASSISTGETEAFF

clone_size: NA
j_call: TRBJ1-3
v_call: TRBV11-2
d_call: TRBD1
cdr3_nt: TGTGCCAGCAGGCTAGCTTGGGACAGAGGAAACACCATATATTTT
cdr3_aa: CASRLAWDRGNTIYF

clone_size: once
j_call: TRBJ1-2
v_call: TRBV3-1/TRBV3-2
d_call: NA
cdr3_nt: TGTGCCAGCAGCCCTAGGCAGGGTTTAGGCTACACCTTC
cdr3_aa: CASSPRQGLGYTF

clone_size: NA
j_call: TRBJ2-3
v_call: TRBV5-6
d_call: TRBD2
cdr3_nt: TGTGCCAGCAGCCCCCCCCCGAGCGGGGGTACAGATACGCAGTATTTT
cdr3_aa: CASSPPPSGGTDTQYF

clone_size: once
j_call: TRBJ2-1
v_call: TRBV5-1
d_call: NA
cdr3_nt: TGCGCCAGCAGCTCGGGACTTCCTAGCTCCTACAATGAGCAGTTCTTC
cdr3_aa: CASSSGLPSSYNEQFF

clone_size: once
j_call: TRBJ2-1
v_call: TRBV24-1
d_call: TRBD2
cdr3_nt: TGTGCCACCAGTGTCCCCCTGGGGGGGAATGAGCAGTTCTTC
cdr3_aa: CATSVPLGGNEQFF

clone_size: NA
j_call: TRBJ1-3
v_call: TRBV6-5
d_call: NA
cdr3_nt: TGTGCCAGCAGTACAGGGAGCTCTGGAAACACCATATATTTT
cdr3_aa: CASSTGSSGNTIYF

clone_size: once
j_call: TRBJ1-1
v_call: TRBV28
d_call: NA
cdr3_nt: TGTGCCACCTCGGGGTCAAATAAAGCTTTCTTT
cdr3_aa: CATSGSNKAFF

clone_size: NA
j_call: TRBJ2-3
v_call: TRBV10-2
d_call: NA
cdr3_nt: TGCGCCAGCAGTGTGAGGGCTAGCGGCACAGATACGCAGTATTTT
cdr3_aa: CASSVRASGTDTQYF

clone_size: NA
j_call: TRBJ2-7
v_call: TRBV2
d_call: TRBD1
cdr3_nt: TGTGCCAGCCGGGACAGGGATACCTACGAGCAGTACTTC
cdr3_aa: CASRDRDTYEQYF

clone_size: NA
j_call: TRBJ2-5
v_call: TRBV5-6
d_call: NA
cdr3_nt: TGTGCCAGCAGCTCTTCTTGGGGCAGGCAGACCCAGTACTTC
cdr3_aa: CASSSSWGRQTQYF

clone_size: NA
j_call: TRBJ1-3
v_call: TRBV9
d_call: NA
cdr3_nt: TGTGCCAGCAGCGTAGCTCTGACGACAGGTTCTGGAAACACCATATATTTT
cdr3_aa: CASSVALTTGSGNTIYF

clone_size: NA
j_call: TRBJ1-1
v_call: TRBV7-9
d_call: NA
cdr3_nt: TGTGCCAGCACCCTTTTCCGGGACACTGAAGCTTTCTTT
cdr3_aa: CASTLFRDTEAFF

clone_size: once
j_call: TRBJ2-2
v_call: TRBV7-3
d_call: NA
cdr3_nt: TGTGCCAGCAGCTTATTGTCCGGTATCGGGGAGCTGTTTTTT
cdr3_aa: CASSLLSGIGELFF

clone_size: NA
j_call: TRBJ1-2
v_call: TRBV4-3
d_call: NA
cdr3_nt: TGCGCCAGCAGCCAAGATTTCGTCCCCTACTATGGCTACACCTTC
cdr3_aa: CASSQDFVPYYGYTF

clone_size: NA
j_call: TRBJ2-7
v_call: TRBV7-6
d_call: TRBD1
cdr3_nt: TGTGCCAGCAGCTCCCCTTACCGGGACAGACCCTACGAGCAGTACTTC
cdr3_aa: CASSSPYRDRPYEQYF

clone_size: few
j_call: TRBJ2-7
v_call: TRBV28
d_call: TRBD2
cdr3_nt: TGTGCCAGCAGTTCTAAAATACAAAATAGCGGGAGGGCTGGATCCTACGAGCAGTACTTC
cdr3_aa: CASSSKIQNSGRAGSYEQYF

clone_size: NA
j_call: TRBJ2-5
v_call: TRBV18
d_call: TRBD1
cdr3_nt: TGTGCCAGCTCACCGAACAGGGGAGAGACCCAGTACTTC
cdr3_aa: CASSPNRGETQYF

clone_size: NA
j_call: TRBJ2-6
v_call: TRBV19
d_call: TRBD1
cdr3_nt: TGTGCCAGTAGTGACCCGGGACAGAAAATCCGATTGGGGGCCAACGTCCTGACTTTC
cdr3_aa: CASSDPGQKIRLGANVLTF

clone_size: NA
j_call: TRBJ1-4
v_call: TRBV28
d_call: TRBD1
cdr3_nt: TGTGCCAGCAGCCGCCGGGACAGTGATGAAAAACTGTTTTTT
cdr3_aa: CASSRRDSDEKLFF

clone_size: many
j_call: TRBJ1-1
v_call: TRBV30
d_call: TRBD1
cdr3_nt: TGTGCCTGGAGTGTACAGGGGAGCACTGAAGCTTTCTTT
cdr3_aa: CAWSVQGSTEAFF

clone_size: NA
j_call: TRBJ1-1
v_call: TRBV10-3
d_call: NA
cdr3_nt: TGTGCCATCAAAACAGGGAGCACTGAAGCTTTCTTT
cdr3_aa: CAIKTGSTEAFF

clone_size: NA
j_call: TRBJ1-6
v_call: TRBV21-1
d_call: NA
cdr3_nt: TGTGCCAGCATCCAAAGGGAGGCCCGACTACCTTATAATTCACCCCTCCACTTT
cdr3_aa: CASIQREARLPYNSPLHF

clone_size: NA
j_call: TRBJ2-5
v_call: TRBV4-3
d_call: TRBD2
cdr3_nt: TGCGCCAGCAGCCAAGATCCGCCTTACGGGACTAGCCCAAACCAAGAGACCCAGTACTTC
cdr3_aa: CASSQDPPYGTSPNQETQYF

clone_size: NA
j_call: TRBJ2-1
v_call: TRBV7-2
d_call: TRBD1
cdr3_nt: TGTGCCAGCAGCTCAAGGAGGGACGGGACAGGGAAAAATGAGCAGTTCTTC
cdr3_aa: CASSSRRDGTGKNEQFF

clone_size: NA
j_call: TRBJ2-5
v_call: TRBV19
d_call: TRBD2
cdr3_nt: TGTGCCAGCGGTCGTACTAGCGGGACCTCAGAGACCCAGTACTTC
cdr3_aa: CASGRTSGTSETQYF